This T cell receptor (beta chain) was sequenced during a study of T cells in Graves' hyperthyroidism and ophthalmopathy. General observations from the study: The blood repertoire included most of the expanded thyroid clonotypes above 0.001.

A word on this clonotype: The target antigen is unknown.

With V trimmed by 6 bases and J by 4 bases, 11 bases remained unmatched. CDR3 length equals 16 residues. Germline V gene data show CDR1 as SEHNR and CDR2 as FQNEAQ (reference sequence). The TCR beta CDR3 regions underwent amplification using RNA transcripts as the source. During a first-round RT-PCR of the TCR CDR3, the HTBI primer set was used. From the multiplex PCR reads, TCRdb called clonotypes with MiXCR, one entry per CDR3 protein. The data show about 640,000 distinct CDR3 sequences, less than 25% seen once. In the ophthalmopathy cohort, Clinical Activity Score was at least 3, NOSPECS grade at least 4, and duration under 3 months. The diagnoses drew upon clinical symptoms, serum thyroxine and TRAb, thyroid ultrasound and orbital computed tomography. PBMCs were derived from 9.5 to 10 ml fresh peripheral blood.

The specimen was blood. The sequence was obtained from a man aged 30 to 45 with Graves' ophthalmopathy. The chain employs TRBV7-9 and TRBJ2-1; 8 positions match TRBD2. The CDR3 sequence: CASSLAGLSAYNEQFF. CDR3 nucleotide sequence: TGTGCCAGCAGTCTAGCGGGTCTTTCCGCTTACAATGAGCAGTTCTTC.